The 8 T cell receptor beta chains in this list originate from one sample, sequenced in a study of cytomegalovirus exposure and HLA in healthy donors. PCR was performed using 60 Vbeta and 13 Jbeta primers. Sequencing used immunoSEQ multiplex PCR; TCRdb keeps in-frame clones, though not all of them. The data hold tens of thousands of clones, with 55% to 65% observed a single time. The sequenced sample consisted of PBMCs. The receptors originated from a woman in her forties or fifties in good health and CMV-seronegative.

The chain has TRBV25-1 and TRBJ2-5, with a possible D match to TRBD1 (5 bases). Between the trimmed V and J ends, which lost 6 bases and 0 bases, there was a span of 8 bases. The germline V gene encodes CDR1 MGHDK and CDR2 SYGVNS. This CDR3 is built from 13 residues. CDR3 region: CASRRQNQETQYF. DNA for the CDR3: TGTGCCAGCAGAAGACAGAACCAAGAGACCCAGTACTTC.

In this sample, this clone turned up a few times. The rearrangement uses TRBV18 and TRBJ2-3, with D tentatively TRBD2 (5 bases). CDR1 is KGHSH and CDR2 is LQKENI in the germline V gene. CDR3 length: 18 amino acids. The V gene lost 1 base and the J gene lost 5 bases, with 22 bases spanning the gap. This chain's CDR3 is CASSPLPVGNLALDTQYF. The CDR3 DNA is TGTGCCAGCTCACCACTTCCGGTGGGGAATCTAGCACTAGATACGCAGTATTTT.

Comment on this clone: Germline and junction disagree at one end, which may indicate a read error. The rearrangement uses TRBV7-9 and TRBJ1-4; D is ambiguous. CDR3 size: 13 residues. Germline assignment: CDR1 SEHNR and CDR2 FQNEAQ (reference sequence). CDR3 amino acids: CSSRGSTNEKLFF. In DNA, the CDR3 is TGTTCCAGCCGCGGCTCAACTAATGAAAAACTGTTTTTT.

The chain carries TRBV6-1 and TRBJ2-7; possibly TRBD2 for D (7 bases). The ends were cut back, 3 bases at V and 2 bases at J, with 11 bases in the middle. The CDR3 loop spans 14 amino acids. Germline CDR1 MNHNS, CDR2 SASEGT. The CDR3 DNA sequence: TGTGCCAGCAGTGATCGGGGGGCGACCTACGAGCAGTACTTC. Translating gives CASSDRGATYEQYF.

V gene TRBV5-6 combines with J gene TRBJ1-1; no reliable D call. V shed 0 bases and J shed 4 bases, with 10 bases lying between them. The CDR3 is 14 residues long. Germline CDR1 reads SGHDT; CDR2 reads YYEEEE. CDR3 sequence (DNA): TGTGCCAGCAGCTTGGCGAGGGAGAGCACTGAAGCTTTCTTT. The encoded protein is CASSLARESTEAFF.

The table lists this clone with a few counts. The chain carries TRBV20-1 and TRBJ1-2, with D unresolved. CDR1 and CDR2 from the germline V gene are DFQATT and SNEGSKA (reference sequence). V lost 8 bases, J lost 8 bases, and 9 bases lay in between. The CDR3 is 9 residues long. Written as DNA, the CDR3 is TGCAGTCCTCCGGGGGGCTACACCTTC. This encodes CSPPGGYTF.

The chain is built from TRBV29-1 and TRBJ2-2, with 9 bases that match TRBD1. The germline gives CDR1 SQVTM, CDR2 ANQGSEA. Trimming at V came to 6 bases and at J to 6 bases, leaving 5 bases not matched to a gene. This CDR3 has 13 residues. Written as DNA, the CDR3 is TGCAGCGTGAACAGGGGGCGAGCCGGGGAGCTGTTTTTT. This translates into CSVNRGRAGELFF.

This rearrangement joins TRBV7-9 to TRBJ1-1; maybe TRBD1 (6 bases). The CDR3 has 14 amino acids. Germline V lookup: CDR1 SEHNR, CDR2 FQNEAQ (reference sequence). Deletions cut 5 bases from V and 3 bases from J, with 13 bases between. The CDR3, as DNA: TGTGCCAGCAGCCATCGACAGGCGGACACTGAAGCTTTCTTT. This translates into CASSHRQADTEAFF.